One sample yielded the 20 T cell receptor beta chains listed below, sequenced in a study of shared clonotypes between healthy human individuals. Using immunoSEQ multiplex PCR, the repertoire was profiled, and TCRdb retains in-frame clones only, with some absent. The sample has roughly 1,000,000 clones, around 78% seen once; the top ten hold more than 0.5%. Sequenced input: memory CD4+ T cells from PBMCs. Indicated subset: CD45RA-negative fraction. The receptors here all came from a man in his late teens or twenties in good health. Some clones in this sample may be carry-over from other donors' samples.

This clone was recorded a few times. J is TRBJ2-3 and V is TRBV5-6, with D unclear. Germline V gene lookup returns CDR1 SGHDT and CDR2 YYEEEE. The V gene lost 0 bases and the J gene lost 0 bases, with 5 bases spanning the gap. The CDR3 has 14 amino acids. CDR3 DNA sequence: TGTGCCAGCAGCTTGGGCCCAAGCACAGATACGCAGTATTTT. This translates into CASSLGPSTDTQYF.

This chain links TRBV6-5 with TRBJ2-7; D assignment may be TRBD1 or TRBD2 (5 bases each). The CDR3 covers 13 residues. Looked up from germline, CDR1 is MNHEY and CDR2 is SVGAGI. Trimming shortened V by 7 bases and J by 0 bases, and 10 bases separated the two germline ends. CDR3 sequence: CASKGRISYEQYF. DNA of the CDR3: TGTGCCAGCAAGGGACGGATCTCCTACGAGCAGTACTTC.

This clone appeared once. V usage is TRBV6-5 and J usage is TRBJ2-4, with D uncertain. This CDR3 is 14 amino acids long. Looked up from germline, CDR1 is MNHEY and CDR2 is SVGAGI. The V and J ends lost 6 bases and 6 bases respectively, with 15 bases between them. The CDR3 region has the DNA TGTGCCAGCAGCCTCGGTCCGGGCCGAAACATTCAGTACTTC. It codes for CASSLGPGRNIQYF.

This chain connects TRBV4-1 to TRBJ1-3, with a possible D match to TRBD1 (5 bases). Trimming removed 1 base at V and 4 bases at J, with 11 bases between. From germline, CDR1 is MGHRA and CDR2 YSYEKL. The CDR3 contains 15 residues. The CDR3 sequence: CASSQGLGPGNTIYF. In DNA form, the CDR3 reads TGCGCCAGCAGCCAAGGTCTGGGGCCGGGAAACACCATATATTTT.

V gene TRBV30 combines with J gene TRBJ2-2, with 8 bases that match TRBD2. The ends lost 8 bases at V and 5 bases at J; junction bases unmatched: 7. The CDR3 covers 13 residues. Germline CDR1 reads GTSNPN; CDR2 reads SVGIG (reference sequence). For the CDR3, the DNA is TGTGCCCGGGGGGGAGGTCGGACCGGGGAGCTGTTTTTT. It specifies CARGGGRTGELFF. Using reference TRBV30 and TRBJ2-2 for the parts outside the CDR3, the full variable domain is SQTIHQWPATLVQPVGSPLSLECTVEGTSNPNLYWYRQAAGRGLQLLFYSVGIGQISSEVPQNLSASRPQDRQFILSSKKLLLSDSGFYLCARGGGRTGELFFGEGSRLTVL.

As to this clone: In the same sample, other DNA sequences code for this CDR3. The rearrangement uses TRBV5-1 and TRBJ2-2; 7 bases fit TRBD2. Germline V lookup: CDR1 SGHRS, CDR2 YFSETQ. This CDR3 comprises 16 residues. V shed 0 bases, J shed 0 bases, and the junction held 2 bases outside the gene matches. The CDR3 protein is CASSLASGANTGELFF. CDR3 DNA sequence: TGCGCCAGCAGCTTGGCTAGCGGAGCGAACACCGGGGAGCTGTTTTTT.

The chain couples TRBV25-1 to TRBJ1-2; D gene unclear. V lost 5 bases, J lost 7 bases, and 23 bases lay in between. The CDR3 is 16 residues long. The germline CDR1 and CDR2 sequences are MGHDK and SYGVNS. CDR3 region: CASSSIDSNLPGGYTF. The CDR3 coding sequence is TGTGCCAGCAGTTCAATAGACTCAAACCTCCCGGGTGGCTACACCTTC.

V is TRBV7-2 and J is TRBJ2-3, with 9 nucleotides matching TRBD2. The V gene end was trimmed by 7 bases and the J gene end by 1 base; junction bases not matched to a gene: 9. Germline values: CDR1 SGHTA, CDR2 FQGNSA. This CDR3 region has 16 residues. Written as DNA, the CDR3 is TGTGCCAGCACCCCCGGCTCTAGCGGGGGCACAGATACGCAGTATTTT. It codes for CASTPGSSGGTDTQYF.

V and J are TRBV14 and TRBJ1-1; 7 bases match TRBD1. V lost 10 bases to trimming and J lost 6 bases; unmatched junction nucleotides: 5. Germline lookup yields CDR1 SGHDN and CDR2 FVKESK. There are 11 residues in the CDR3. CDR3 bases: TGTGCCACCAGACAGGGACCTGAAGCTTTCTTT. This gives the protein CATRQGPEAFF. Full variable domain (remainder filled in from reference TRBV14 and TRBJ1-1): EAGVTQFPSHSVIEKGQTVTLRCDPISGHDNLYWYRRVMGKEIKFLLHFVKESKQDESGMPNNRFLAERTGGTYSTLKVQPAELEDSGVYFCATRQGPEAFFGQGTRLTVV.

Notes on this clone: One junction end does not reproduce the germline sequence, and a read error may be involved. The chain links TRBV6-6 to TRBJ2-7; TRBD2 matches 8 bases. The CDR3 sequence is 14 residues long. Germline CDR1 MNHNY, CDR2 SVGAGI (reference sequence). CDR3 in amino acids: CASRGSGSSHEQYF. The DNA for the CDR3 is TGTGCCAGCAGGGGAAGCGGGAGCTCCCACGAGCAGTACTTC.

This clone has just one count. The rearrangement uses TRBV19 and TRBJ2-1; no firm D call. The CDR3 covers 17 residues. The germline CDR1 and CDR2 sequences are LNHDA and SQIVND (reference sequence). V lost 5 bases and J 0 bases, leaving 17 bases between the germline ends. The CDR3 sequence: CASSLRGIPSSYNEQFF. CDR3 nucleotides: TGTGCCAGTAGTCTGCGAGGAATCCCGAGCTCCTACAATGAGCAGTTCTTC.

V usage is TRBV7-2 and J usage is TRBJ2-7; 11 bases agree with TRBD2. V gave up 7 bases and J gave up 3 bases; unmatched junction bases: 8. Germline lookup yields CDR1 SGHTA and CDR2 FQGNSA. The CDR3 runs to 15 residues. The CDR3: CASTKGLAVNYEQYF. The CDR3 bases are TGTGCCAGCACCAAGGGACTAGCGGTGAACTACGAGCAGTACTTC.

The V gene is TRBV7-2, the J gene TRBJ1-2; TRBD1 might be the D (5 bases). There are 14 residues in the CDR3. The germline gives CDR1 SGHTA, CDR2 FQGNSA. V lost 5 bases, J lost 6 bases, and 16 bases lay in between. Here the CDR3 reads CASSQVGGGHGYTF. The CDR3, as DNA: TGTGCCAGCAGCCAGGTGGGGGGAGGCCATGGCTACACCTTC.

This clone came up once. This chain connects TRBV11-1 to TRBJ2-3, with 13 bases identical to TRBD2. The CDR3 length is 17 residues. V shed 5 bases, J shed 3 bases, and the junction held 8 bases outside the gene matches. Germline V gives CDR1 SGHAT, CDR2 FQDESV (reference sequence). CDR3 nucleotides: TGTGCCAGCAGCCCACGACTAGCGGGAGGTCCGACAGATACGCAGTATTTT. Its translation: CASSPRLAGGPTDTQYF.

The J gene is TRBJ1-4, the V gene TRBV28; D gene ambiguous. Deletions cut 5 bases from V and 2 bases from J, with 3 bases between. The CDR3 sequence is 12 residues long. Germline V gives CDR1 MDHEN, CDR2 SYDVKM. The CDR3: CASSRTNEKLFF. CDR3 sequence (DNA): TGTGCCAGCAGTCGGACTAATGAAAAACTGTTTTTT.

This clone was seen a few times. The chain uses TRBV7-3 and TRBJ1-1; D unresolved. This CDR3 has 14 residues. V was trimmed by 5 bases and J by 5 bases, leaving 15 bases between them. Per germline, CDR1 SGHTA and CDR2 FQGTGA. The CDR3 DNA follows: TGTGCCAGCAGCAGGCTTGGGCCGTGGACTGAAGCTTTCTTT. It codes for CASSRLGPWTEAFF.

The gene calls are TRBV7-9 and TRBJ1-2; D remains ambiguous. Germline values: CDR1 SEHNR, CDR2 FQNEAQ (reference sequence). This CDR3 comprises 15 residues. Trimming removed 3 bases at V and 2 bases at J, with 13 bases between. CDR3 protein: CASSFYESFNYGYTF. The CDR3 DNA sequence: TGTGCCAGCAGCTTCTATGAGAGCTTCAACTATGGCTACACCTTC.

V is TRBV11-2 and J is TRBJ2-7; no definite D call. CDR3 length equals 15 residues. Trimming left V 4 bases short and J 0 bases short, with 13 bases between. Germline CDR1 is SGHAT and CDR2 is FQNNGV. CDR3 protein: CASSSPGKSSYEQYF. DNA of the CDR3: TGTGCCAGCAGCTCCCCCGGAAAAAGCTCCTACGAGCAGTACTTC.

This clone was seen a few times. Other DNA variants within this sample encode the same CDR3. The rearrangement joins TRBV7-9 to TRBJ1-1; unclear D gene. Germline-derived CDR1 and CDR2 are SEHNR and FQNEAQ (reference sequence). The ends were cut back, 1 base at V and 6 bases at J, with 3 bases in the middle. The CDR3 has 11 amino acids. In DNA, the CDR3 is TGTGCCAGCAGCTTAGAGGCTGAAGCTTTCTTT. Translating gives CASSLEAEAFF.

The genes are TRBV28 and TRBJ1-5, with a possible D match to TRBD1 (5 bases). The germline gives CDR1 MDHEN, CDR2 SYDVKM. V dropped 4 bases and J dropped 10 bases, with 17 bases sitting between them. The CDR3 loop spans 14 amino acids. Written as DNA, the CDR3 is TGTGCCAGCAGTTGGCGGGACCCGAGGCGCCCCCAGCATTTT. It codes for CASSWRDPRRPQHF.